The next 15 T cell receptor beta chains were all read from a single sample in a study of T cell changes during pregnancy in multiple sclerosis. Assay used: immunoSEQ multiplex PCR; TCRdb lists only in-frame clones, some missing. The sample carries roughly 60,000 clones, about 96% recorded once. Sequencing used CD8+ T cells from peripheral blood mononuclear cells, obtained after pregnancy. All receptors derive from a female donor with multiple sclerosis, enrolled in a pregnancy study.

The CDR3 sequence is CASSAPGQGAVSGYTF. DNA of the CDR3: TGTGCCAGCAGCGCACCGGGACAGGGGGCTGTGAGCGGCTACACCTTC. V gene TRBV9 combines with J gene TRBJ1-2; 12 positions agree with TRBD1. Germline CDR1 reads SGDLS; CDR2 reads YYNGEE. Trimming removed 3 bases from V and 8 bases from J; junction bases left unmatched: 11. The CDR3 is 16 amino acids.

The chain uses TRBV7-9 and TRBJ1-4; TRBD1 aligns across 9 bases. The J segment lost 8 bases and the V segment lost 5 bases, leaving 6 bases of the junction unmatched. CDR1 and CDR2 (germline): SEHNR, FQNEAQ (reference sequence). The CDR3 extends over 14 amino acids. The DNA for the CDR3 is TGTGCCAGCAGCGGGACAGGGTCAAGCGAAAAACTGTTTTTT. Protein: CASSGTGSSEKLFF.

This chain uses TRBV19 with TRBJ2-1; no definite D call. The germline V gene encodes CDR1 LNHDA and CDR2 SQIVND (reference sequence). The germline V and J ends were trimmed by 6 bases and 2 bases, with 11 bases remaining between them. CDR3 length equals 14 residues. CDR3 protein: CASSMVVAYNEQFF. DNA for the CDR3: TGTGCCAGTAGCATGGTAGTGGCCTACAATGAGCAGTTCTTC.

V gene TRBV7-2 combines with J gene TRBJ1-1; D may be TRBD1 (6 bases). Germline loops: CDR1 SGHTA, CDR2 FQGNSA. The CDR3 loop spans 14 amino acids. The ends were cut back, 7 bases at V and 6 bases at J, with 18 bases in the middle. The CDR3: CASIPGQTLAEAFF. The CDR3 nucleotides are TGTGCCAGCATCCCCGGACAGACCCTAGCTGAAGCTTTCTTT. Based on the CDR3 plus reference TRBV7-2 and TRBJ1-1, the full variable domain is GAGVSQSPSNKVTEKGKDVELRCDPISGHTALYWYRQSLGQGLEFLIYFQGNSAPDKSGLPSDRFSAERTGGSVSTLTIQRTQQEDSAVYLCASIPGQTLAEAFFGQGTRLTVV.

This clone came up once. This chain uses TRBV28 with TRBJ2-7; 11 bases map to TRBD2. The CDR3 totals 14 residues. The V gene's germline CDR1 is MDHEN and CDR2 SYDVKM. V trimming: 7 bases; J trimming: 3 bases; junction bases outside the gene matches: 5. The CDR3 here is CASIGTSGYYEQYF. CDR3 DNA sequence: TGTGCCAGCATTGGGACTAGCGGTTACTACGAGCAGTACTTC.

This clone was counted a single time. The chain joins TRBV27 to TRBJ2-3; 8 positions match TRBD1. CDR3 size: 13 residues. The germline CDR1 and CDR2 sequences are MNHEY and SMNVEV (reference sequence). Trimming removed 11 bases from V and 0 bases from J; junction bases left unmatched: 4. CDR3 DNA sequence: TGTGCCTCTGGACAGGGAAGCACAGATACGCAGTATTTT. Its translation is CASGQGSTDTQYF.

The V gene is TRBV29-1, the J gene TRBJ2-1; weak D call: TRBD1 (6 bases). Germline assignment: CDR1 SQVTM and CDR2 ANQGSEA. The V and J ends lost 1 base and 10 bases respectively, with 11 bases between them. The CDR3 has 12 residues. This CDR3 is CSVEGLGTEQFF. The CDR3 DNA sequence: TGCAGCGTTGAAGGACTCGGGACAGAGCAGTTCTTC.

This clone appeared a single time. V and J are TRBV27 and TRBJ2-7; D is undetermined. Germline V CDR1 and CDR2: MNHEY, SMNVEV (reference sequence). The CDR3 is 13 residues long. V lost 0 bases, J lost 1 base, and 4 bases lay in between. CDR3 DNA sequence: TGTGCCAGCAGTTTATCCCCTTCCTACGAGCAGTACTTC. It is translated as CASSLSPSYEQYF.

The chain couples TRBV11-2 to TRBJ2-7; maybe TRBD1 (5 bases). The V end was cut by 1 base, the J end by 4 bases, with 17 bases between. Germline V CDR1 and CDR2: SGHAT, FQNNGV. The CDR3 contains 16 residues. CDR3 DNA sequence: TGTGCCAGCAGCTTAGTCCCCCAGGGCCTTGCTTACGAGCAGTACTTC. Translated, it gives CASSLVPQGLAYEQYF.

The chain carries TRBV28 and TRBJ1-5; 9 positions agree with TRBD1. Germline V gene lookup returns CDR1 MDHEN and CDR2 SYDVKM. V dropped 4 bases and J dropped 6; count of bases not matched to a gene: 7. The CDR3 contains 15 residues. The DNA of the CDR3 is TGTGCCAGCAGTTATACGGGACAGGGTTTTCAGCCCCAGCATTTT. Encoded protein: CASSYTGQGFQPQHF.

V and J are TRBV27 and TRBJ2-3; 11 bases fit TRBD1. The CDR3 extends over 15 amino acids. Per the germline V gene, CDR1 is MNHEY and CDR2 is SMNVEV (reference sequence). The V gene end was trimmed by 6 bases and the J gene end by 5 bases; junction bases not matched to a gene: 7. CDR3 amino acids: CASRLRDRGRDTQYF. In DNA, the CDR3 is TGTGCCAGCAGGCTCCGGGACAGGGGGAGAGATACGCAGTATTTT.

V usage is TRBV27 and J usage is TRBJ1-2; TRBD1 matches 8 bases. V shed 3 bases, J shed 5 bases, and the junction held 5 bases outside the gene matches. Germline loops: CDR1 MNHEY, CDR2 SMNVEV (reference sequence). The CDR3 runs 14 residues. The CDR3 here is CASSFRTGSYGYTF. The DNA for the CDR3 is TGTGCCAGCAGTTTCCGGACAGGGAGTTATGGCTACACCTTC.

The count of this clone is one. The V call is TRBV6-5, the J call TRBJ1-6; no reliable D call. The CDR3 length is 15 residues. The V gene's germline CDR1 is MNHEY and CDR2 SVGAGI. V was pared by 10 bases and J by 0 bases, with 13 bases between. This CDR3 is CANKFGHSYNSPLHF. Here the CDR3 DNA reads TGTGCCAATAAGTTTGGGCACTCCTATAATTCACCCCTCCACTTT.

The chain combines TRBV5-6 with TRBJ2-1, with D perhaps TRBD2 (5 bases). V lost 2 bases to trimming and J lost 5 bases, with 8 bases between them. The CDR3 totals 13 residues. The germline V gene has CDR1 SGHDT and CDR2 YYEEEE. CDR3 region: CASSFGLNNEQFF. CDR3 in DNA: TGTGCCAGCAGCTTTGGACTGAACAATGAGCAGTTCTTC.

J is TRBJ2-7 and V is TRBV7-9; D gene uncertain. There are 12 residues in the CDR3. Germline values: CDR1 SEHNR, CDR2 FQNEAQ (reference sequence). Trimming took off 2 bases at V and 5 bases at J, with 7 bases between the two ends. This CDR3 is CASSLYGHEQYF. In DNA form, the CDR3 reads TGTGCCAGCAGCTTATATGGGCACGAGCAGTACTTC.